Following are 26 T cell receptor beta chains from one sample sequenced in a study of control samples from healthy donors and cancer patients. Measured with immunoSEQ multiplex PCR; TCRdb has only the in-frame clones, and not every one. The sample lists tens of thousands of clones; more than 70% were seen once. The specimen sequenced was PBMCs. The receptors shown here come from a middle-aged man with colorectal cancer.

The chain uses TRBV3-1 (or the pseudogene TRBV3-2) and TRBJ2-2; TRBD2 agrees at 8 bases. The CDR3 contains 15 residues. CDR1 LGHDT and CDR2 YNNKEL come from the germline V gene (reference sequence). J was trimmed by 5 bases and V by 6 bases; bases with no gene match: 8. The CDR3 region has the DNA TGTGCCAGCAGGCAGGCGGGGGGTAGGACCGGGGAGCTGTTTTTT. Encoded protein: CASRQAGGRTGELFF.

The chain carries TRBV11-3 and TRBJ2-3; TRBD2 aligns across 7 bases. With 7 bases clipped from V and 4 bases from J, the junction kept 8 bases outside the gene matches. The CDR3 contains 14 residues. From germline, CDR1 is SGHNT and CDR2 YENEEA. The CDR3 loop reads CASNERGEADTQYF. CDR3 sequence (DNA): TGTGCCAGCAACGAGCGGGGAGAAGCAGATACGCAGTATTTT.

V gene TRBV6-5 combines with J gene TRBJ2-2; 7 positions match TRBD2. Germline trimming cut 8 bases from V and 3 bases from J; bases unmatched to any gene: 9. The CDR3 is made up of 15 amino acids. From germline, CDR1 is MNHEY and CDR2 SVGAGI. CDR3 sequence (DNA): TGTGCCAGCCGTCGGGCGGGAGACGACACCGGGGAGCTGTTTTTT. Protein: CASRRAGDDTGELFF.

V and J are TRBV6-5 and TRBJ2-2; TRBD1 matches 9 bases. The junction had 3 bases not matched to a gene; V was cut back by 4 bases and J by 3 bases. This CDR3 has 15 amino acids. Germline V gives CDR1 MNHEY, CDR2 SVGAGI. CDR3 sequence reads: CASSSGTGHTGELFF. The CDR3 region has the DNA TGTGCCAGCAGTTCTGGGACAGGGCACACCGGGGAGCTGTTTTTT.

V usage is TRBV7-3 and J usage is TRBJ1-2, with D unclear. This CDR3 comprises 15 residues. Germline CDR1 reads SGHTA; CDR2 reads FQGTGA. V shed 4 bases and J shed 1 base, with 13 bases lying between them. CDR3 in amino acids: CASSSRRSINYGYTF. The CDR3 region has the DNA TGTGCCAGCAGCTCTCGACGGAGTATTAACTATGGCTACACCTTC.

This clone has just a few counts. This chain joins TRBV29-1 and TRBJ1-2; 7 nucleotides align to TRBD1. The V gene's germline CDR1 is SQVTM and CDR2 ANQGSEA. The ends lost 1 base at V and 3 bases at J; junction bases unmatched: 2. The CDR3 sequence is 13 residues long. The CDR3 here is CSVEGTGYYGYTF. The CDR3 nucleotides are TGCAGCGTTGAAGGGACAGGATACTATGGCTACACCTTC.

The rearrangement links TRBV19 to TRBJ2-3, with D possibly matching TRBD2 (6 bases). Trimming removed 2 bases from V and 2 bases from J, with 14 bases in between. Germline-derived CDR1 and CDR2 are LNHDA and SQIVND (reference sequence). This CDR3 spans 16 amino acids. The CDR3 reads CASSIIPSANTDTQYF. The CDR3 coding sequence is TGTGCCAGTAGTATAATCCCTAGCGCCAACACAGATACGCAGTATTTT.

This sequence joins TRBV11-1 and TRBJ2-3; D uncertain. CDR3 length: 13 amino acids. From germline, CDR1 is SGHAT and CDR2 FQDESV (reference sequence). Trimming left V 2 bases short and J 8 bases short, with 11 bases between. The CDR3 DNA follows: TGTGCCAGCAGCTTACGTCTCGAAGGTACGCAGTATTTT. It translates to CASSLRLEGTQYF. Full variable domain (rest looked up from reference TRBV11-1 and TRBJ2-3): EAEVAQSPRYKITEKSQAVAFWCDPISGHATLYWYRQILGQGPELLVQFQDESVVDDSQLPKDRFSAERLKGVDSTLKIQPAELGDSAMYLCASSLRLEGTQYFGPGTRLTVL.

The V call is TRBV5-1, the J call TRBJ1-5, with D perhaps matching TRBD1 (6 bases). V shed 4 bases and J shed 0 bases, with 14 bases lying between them. From germline, CDR1 is SGHRS and CDR2 YFSETQ. The CDR3 sequence is 16 residues long. The CDR3 protein is CASSPGTPRSNQPQHF. The CDR3 coding sequence is TGCGCCAGCAGCCCCGGGACACCTCGTAGCAATCAGCCCCAGCATTTT.

This clone showed up just a few times. The chain employs TRBV11-3 and TRBJ1-2; 9 bases fit TRBD1. This CDR3 comprises 16 residues. The ends lost 4 bases at V and 2 bases at J; junction bases unmatched: 8. Germline V CDR1 and CDR2: SGHNT, YENEEA. For the CDR3, the DNA is TGTGCCAGCAGCTCCTACGCGGACAGGGGCAACTATGGCTACACCTTC. Amino acids: CASSSYADRGNYGYTF.

The chain has TRBV30 and TRBJ1-1; D may be TRBD1 (5 bases). The germline V gene has CDR1 GTSNPN and CDR2 SVGIG (reference sequence). Trimming took off 3 bases at V and 4 bases at J, with 12 bases between the two ends. CDR3 length equals 13 residues. As DNA, the CDR3 is TGTGCCTGGAGCTTCTTCGGGGGCACTGAAGCTTTCTTT. Translated, it gives CAWSFFGGTEAFF.

J is TRBJ2-1 and V is TRBV29-1; D is perhaps TRBD2 (6 bases). The CDR3 consists of 15 residues. Trimming removed 7 bases from V and 4 bases from J, with 20 bases in between. In germline, CDR1 is SQVTM, CDR2 ANQGSEA. Here the CDR3 reads CSAPSGSGPYNEQFF. Written as DNA, the CDR3 is TGCAGCGCCCCTTCTGGGAGCGGGCCGTACAATGAGCAGTTCTTC.

This chain connects TRBV2 to TRBJ1-1; 10 nucleotides align to TRBD1. The V gene's germline CDR1 is SNHLY and CDR2 FYNNEI. With 5 bases clipped from V and 3 bases from J, the junction kept 3 bases outside the gene matches. CDR3 length: 14 residues. Here the CDR3 DNA reads TGTGCCAGCAGTCCGGGACAGGGGTACACTGAAGCTTTCTTT. Translation: CASSPGQGYTEAFF.

The chain combines TRBV7-2 with TRBJ1-6, with D hard to call. The CDR3 is made up of 15 amino acids. Trimming pared 1 base from V and 1 base from J, leaving 5 bases between. Germline V CDR1 and CDR2: SGHTA, FQGNSA. CDR3 protein: CASSLEGSYNSPLHF. CDR3 DNA sequence: TGTGCCAGCAGCTTAGAGGGATCCTATAATTCACCCCTCCACTTT.

The chain carries TRBV11-2 and TRBJ2-7, with 10 bases lining up with TRBD2. CDR1 and CDR2 (germline): SGHAT, FQNNGV. J gave up 7 bases and V 5 bases, and 8 bases lay outside the gene matches. This CDR3 has 14 amino acids. CDR3 DNA: TGTGCCAGCAGCCCCCAAGCGGGAGGGCAAGAGCAGTACTTC. It codes for CASSPQAGGQEQYF.

This chain uses TRBV24-1 with TRBJ2-5; D remains unclear. The V gene lost 2 bases and the J gene lost 1 base, with 4 bases spanning the gap. Germline CDR1 KGHDR, CDR2 SFDVKD. This CDR3 region has 13 residues. CDR3 nucleotide sequence: TGTGCCACCAGTGATTGGTTCCAAGAGACCCAGTACTTC. It is translated as CATSDWFQETQYF.

This clone came up once. V usage is TRBV11-3 and J usage is TRBJ2-3; TRBD2 agrees at 7 bases. V shed 3 bases, J shed 4 bases, and the junction held 1 base outside the gene matches. There are 13 residues in the CDR3. Germline V gene lookup returns CDR1 SGHNT and CDR2 YENEEA. In DNA, the CDR3 is TGTGCCAGCAGCTTCACTAGCGCAGATACGCAGTATTTT. This encodes CASSFTSADTQYF.

This chain links TRBV9 with TRBJ2-1; D may match TRBD1 or TRBD2 (6 bases each). Trimming took 0 bases from V and 7 from J, leaving 14 bases between them. Germline CDR1 reads SGDLS; CDR2 reads YYNGEE. CDR3 length: 15 residues. CDR3 nucleotides: TGTGCCAGCAGCGTAGAGGGGGGAGTTATGAATGAGCAGTTCTTC. Protein product: CASSVEGGVMNEQFF.

The chain employs TRBV25-1 and TRBJ2-7; TRBD1 agrees at 7 bases. V lost 5 bases, J lost 0 bases, and 7 bases stayed unmatched. CDR3 size: 15 residues. In germline, CDR1 is MGHDK, CDR2 SYGVNS. In DNA, the CDR3 is TGTGCCAGCAGTCCCCTGGGACAGAACTCCTACGAGCAGTACTTC. Its translation is CASSPLGQNSYEQYF.

The CDR3, as DNA: TGTGCCAGCAGTGATATAATGGGGCAGAACTATGGCTACACCTTC. Amino acids: CASSDIMGQNYGYTF. The chain has TRBV6-1 and TRBJ1-2, with D perhaps matching TRBD1 (5 bases). The germline CDR1 and CDR2 sequences are MNHNS and SASEGT. The CDR3 is 15 residues long. V lost 3 bases, J lost 2 bases, and 13 bases lay in between.

This chain connects TRBV6-5 to TRBJ1-6; D gene unclear. The CDR3 runs to 16 residues. Germline V lookup: CDR1 MNHEY, CDR2 SVGAGI. V dropped 0 bases and J dropped 5 bases, with 11 bases sitting between them. CDR3 protein: CASSYSYDVHNSPLHF. The CDR3 DNA reads TGTGCCAGCAGTTACTCGTACGACGTTCATAATTCACCCCTCCACTTT.

The rearrangement links TRBV10-3 to TRBJ2-7; TRBD2 aligns across 15 bases. The V segment lost 6 bases and the J segment 5 bases; nucleotides outside the gene matches: 5. Germline assignment: CDR1 ENHRY and CDR2 SYGVKD. This CDR3 spans 15 amino acids. As DNA, the CDR3 is TGTGCCATCAGACGGACTAGCGGGAGGGCCCACGAGCAGTACTTC. Encoded protein: CAIRRTSGRAHEQYF.

This rearrangement joins TRBV7-9 to TRBJ1-4, with 10 bases identical to TRBD1. J lost 8 bases, V lost 5 bases, and 8 bases had no gene match. This CDR3 is 15 amino acids long. Germline-derived CDR1 and CDR2 are SEHNR and FQNEAQ (reference sequence). The CDR3 coding sequence is TGTGCCAGCAGCCTAGAGGGACAGGGGAAGGAAAAACTGTTTTTT. It specifies CASSLEGQGKEKLFF. Using reference TRBV7-9 and TRBJ1-4 for the parts outside the CDR3, the full variable domain is DTGVSQNPRHKITKRGQNVTFRCDPISEHNRLYWYRQTLGQGPEFLTYFQNEAQLEKSRLLSDRFSAERPKGSFSTLEIQRTEQGDSAMYLCASSLEGQGKEKLFFGSGTQLSVL.

The chain recombines TRBV6-6 with TRBJ2-7; D is unresolved. The germline V and J ends were trimmed by 0 bases and 4 bases, with 7 bases remaining between them. Germline CDR1 is MNHNY and CDR2 is SVGAGI (reference sequence). The CDR3 totals 13 residues. The CDR3 nucleotides read TGTGCCAGCAGTTACTCGGGCAGGTACGAGCAGTACTTC. Protein product: CASSYSGRYEQYF.

The CDR3 loop reads CASSPLDLLGAGYEQYF. The DNA of the CDR3 is TGTGCCAGCTCACCACTGGACCTCCTGGGGGCCGGCTACGAGCAGTACTTC. The rearrangement joins TRBV18 to TRBJ2-7; D possibly corresponds to TRBD1 (6 bases). The germline V gene has CDR1 KGHSH and CDR2 LQKENI. CDR3 length equals 17 residues. V dropped 1 base and J dropped 3 bases, with 19 bases sitting between them.

The chain is built from TRBV7-9 and TRBJ2-7, with D unclear. The CDR3 is 15 residues long. With 6 bases removed from V and 3 bases from J, the gap between germline ends came to 18 bases. CDR1 SEHNR and CDR2 FQNEAQ come from the germline V gene (reference sequence). The CDR3 bases are TGTGCCAGCAGTGACTCCTACGGGCTGAACTACGAGCAGTACTTC. Translation: CASSDSYGLNYEQYF.